These T cell receptor beta chains were read from a single sample in a study of early T cells in non-severe SARS-CoV-2 infection. MiXCR was run by TCRdb on the 5' RACE reads, yielding one entry per CDR3 protein. Seen here are roughly 88,000 distinct CDR3 sequences, around 15% observed once, and the top ten hold about 6%. Input material: whole blood. Receptor source: an adult who was a healthcare worker with PCR-confirmed SARS-CoV-2 infection or an uninfected control (not recorded which). CDR3s include the opening cysteine and the closing phenylalanine or tryptophan. A D gene is named only where the DNA matches it firmly. Clone sizes are given selectively: once, few, many, or a class where the clone is expanded.

abundance: many
d_gene: .
v_gene: TRBV5-1
j_gene: TRBJ2-7
CDR3aa: CASSLAGHEQYF
CDR3nt: TGCGCCAGCAGCTTGGCGGGCCACGAGCAGTACTTC

abundance: few
d_gene: .
v_gene: TRBV15
j_gene: TRBJ1-2
CDR3aa: CATSRDMIYGYTF
CDR3nt: TGTGCCACCAGCAGAGATATGATTTATGGCTACACCTTC

abundance: .
d_gene: .
v_gene: TRBV6-2/TRBV6-3
j_gene: TRBJ2-7
CDR3aa: CASSSTIRGEQYF
CDR3nt: TGTGCCAGCAGTTCCACCATCAGGGGCGAGCAGTACTTC

abundance: .
d_gene: .
v_gene: TRBV7-2
j_gene: TRBJ2-1
CDR3aa: CASSLAGFYAEQFF
CDR3nt: TGTGCCAGCAGCTTAGCTGGGTTTTACGCTGAGCAGTTCTTC

abundance: .
d_gene: .
v_gene: TRBV20-1
j_gene: TRBJ2-2
CDR3aa: CSASWRAGGELFF
CDR3nt: TGCAGTGCTAGTTGGAGGGCAGGCGGGGAGCTGTTTTTT

abundance: .
d_gene: TRBD1
v_gene: TRBV3-1
j_gene: TRBJ1-5
CDR3aa: CASSHGTGVSQPQHF
CDR3nt: TGTGCCAGCAGCCACGGGACAGGGGTGAGTCAGCCCCAGCATTTT

abundance: .
d_gene: TRBD1
v_gene: TRBV29-1
j_gene: TRBJ1-5
CDR3aa: CSVASGTGDQPQHF
CDR3nt: TGCAGCGTTGCTTCCGGGACAGGAGATCAGCCCCAGCATTTT

abundance: .
d_gene: .
v_gene: TRBV4-3
j_gene: TRBJ1-5
CDR3aa: CASSQDGHSNQPQHF
CDR3nt: TGCGCCAGCAGCCAAGATGGCCATAGCAATCAGCCCCAGCATTTT

abundance: once
d_gene: TRBD1
v_gene: TRBV29-1
j_gene: TRBJ2-7
CDR3aa: CSVEGQGFYEQYF
CDR3nt: TGCAGCGTGGAGGGACAGGGATTCTACGAGCAGTACTTC

abundance: many
d_gene: TRBD1
v_gene: TRBV23-1
j_gene: TRBJ2-1
CDR3aa: CASSQPETGGLYNEQFF
CDR3nt: TGCGCCAGCAGTCAACCTGAGACAGGGGGCCTCTACAATGAGCAGTTCTTC

abundance: few
d_gene: TRBD2
v_gene: TRBV6-1
j_gene: TRBJ2-3
CDR3aa: CASSVVAGGRADTQYF
CDR3nt: TGTGCCAGCAGTGTGGTAGCCGGGGGGAGGGCAGATACGCAGTATTTT

abundance: many
d_gene: .
v_gene: TRBV14
j_gene: TRBJ1-5
CDR3aa: CASSLFNQPQHF
CDR3nt: TGTGCCAGCAGCCTATTCAATCAGCCCCAGCATTTT

abundance: .
d_gene: TRBD1
v_gene: TRBV20-1
j_gene: TRBJ2-7
CDR3aa: CSATLGDRESYEQYF
CDR3nt: TGCAGTGCTACCCTCGGGGACAGGGAATCCTACGAGCAGTACTTC

abundance: many
d_gene: .
v_gene: TRBV5-1
j_gene: TRBJ2-1
CDR3aa: CASSLATGNNEQFF
CDR3nt: TGCGCCAGCAGCTTGGCCACAGGGAACAATGAGCAGTTCTTC

abundance: .
d_gene: .
v_gene: TRBV6-2/TRBV6-3
j_gene: TRBJ2-2
CDR3aa: CASSGTRINTGELFF
CDR3nt: TGTGCCAGCAGTGGGACACGAATCAACACCGGGGAGCTGTTTTTT

abundance: .
d_gene: .
v_gene: TRBV7-2
j_gene: TRBJ2-2
CDR3aa: CASSLTGPSTGELFF
CDR3nt: TGTGCCAGCAGCTTGACAGGTCCCAGCACCGGGGAGCTGTTTTTT

abundance: .
d_gene: .
v_gene: TRBV19
j_gene: TRBJ2-7
CDR3aa: CASSISLVSSYEQYF
CDR3nt: TGTGCCAGTAGTATAAGCCTGGTAAGCTCCTACGAGCAGTACTTC

abundance: .
d_gene: .
v_gene: TRBV2
j_gene: TRBJ1-6
CDR3aa: CASRVDRSRSPLHF
CDR3nt: TGTGCCAGCAGAGTCGACAGGTCCCGGTCACCCCTCCACTTT

abundance: few
d_gene: TRBD1
v_gene: TRBV6-2/TRBV6-3
j_gene: TRBJ2-7
CDR3aa: CASRPDTTGYPYEQYF
CDR3nt: TGTGCCAGCAGACCCGATACGACAGGGTACCCCTACGAGCAGTACTTC

abundance: .
d_gene: .
v_gene: TRBV20-1
j_gene: TRBJ1-2
CDR3aa: CSAETGMGYTF
CDR3nt: TGCAGTGCTGAGACAGGAATGGGCTACACCTTC

abundance: .
d_gene: .
v_gene: TRBV7-2
j_gene: TRBJ2-3
CDR3aa: CASSTITGYTDTQYF
CDR3nt: TGTGCCAGCAGTACAATAACAGGATACACAGATACGCAGTATTTT

abundance: many
d_gene: .
v_gene: TRBV3-1
j_gene: TRBJ1-6
CDR3aa: CASSQEPGTGYYSPLHF
CDR3nt: TGTGCCAGCAGCCAAGAGCCAGGAACAGGATATTATTCACCCCTCCACTTT

abundance: .
d_gene: .
v_gene: TRBV13
j_gene: TRBJ2-7
CDR3aa: CASREDSSYEQYF
CDR3nt: TGTGCCAGCAGAGAGGACAGCTCCTACGAGCAGTACTTC

abundance: .
d_gene: TRBD1
v_gene: TRBV27
j_gene: TRBJ1-1
CDR3aa: CASSPDRGRTEAFF
CDR3nt: TGTGCCAGCAGCCCTGACAGGGGGCGAACTGAAGCTTTCTTT

abundance: .
d_gene: TRBD1
v_gene: TRBV6-5
j_gene: TRBJ1-6
CDR3aa: CASSFRQGGNSPLHF
CDR3nt: TGTGCCAGCAGTTTTCGACAGGGGGGTAATTCACCCCTCCACTTT